This T cell receptor beta chain is drawn from a study of T cells after yellow fever vaccination. The wider study: SMART-Seq v4 Ultra Low Input handled preparation of low-cell-number fractions. Overall study results and limits: CD4 and CD8 compartments shared a small share of clonotypes. Primary-vaccination clones mostly resurfaced post-booster (96% CD4, around 88% CD8).

V lost 0 bases, J lost 4 bases, and 12 bases lay in between. The CDR3 has 15 residues. UMIs were added to TCR cDNA along with a universal primer site when it was made by 5'RACE template switching. TCRdb processed the 5' RACE reads anew with MiXCR; each CDR3 protein has one entry. The profile shows about 320,000 distinct CDR3 sequences, around 4.5% of them singletons. This clonotype was counted many times. What it binds is not known. The sequenced sample was PBMCs, obtained 15 days after the yellow fever booster vaccination. This clonotype originated in a man between 18 and 35 years old who received the YFV17D yellow fever vaccine. The chain is built from TRBV12-3 or TRBV12-4 and TRBJ1-1, with D possibly being TRBD1 (5 bases). The CDR3 nucleotides are TGTGCCAGCAGTTTAGCGGGCAGGGAAGCCACTGAAGCTTTCTTT. Protein: CASSLAGREATEAFF.